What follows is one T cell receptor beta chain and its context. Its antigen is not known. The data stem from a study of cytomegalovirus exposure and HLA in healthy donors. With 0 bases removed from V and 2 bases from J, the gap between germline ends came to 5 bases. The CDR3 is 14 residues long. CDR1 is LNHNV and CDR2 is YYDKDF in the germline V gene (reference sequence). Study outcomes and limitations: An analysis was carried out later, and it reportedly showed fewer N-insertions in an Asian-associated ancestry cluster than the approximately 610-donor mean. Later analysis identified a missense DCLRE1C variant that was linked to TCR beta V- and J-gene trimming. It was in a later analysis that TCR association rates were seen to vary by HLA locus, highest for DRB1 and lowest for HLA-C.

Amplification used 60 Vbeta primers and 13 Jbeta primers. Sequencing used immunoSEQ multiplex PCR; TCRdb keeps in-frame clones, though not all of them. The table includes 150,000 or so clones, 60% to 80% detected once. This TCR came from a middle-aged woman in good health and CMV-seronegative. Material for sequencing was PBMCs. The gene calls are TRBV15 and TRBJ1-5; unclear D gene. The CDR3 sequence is CATSRDRGNQPQHF. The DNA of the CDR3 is TGTGCCACCAGCAGAGATCGGGGCAATCAGCCCCAGCATTTT.